A single sample gave rise to the 10 T cell receptor beta chains below, sequenced in a study of CD4+ T cells in melanoma. Method: immunoSEQ multiplex PCR; TCRdb's copy keeps in-frame clones and lacks some. Of 13,000 to 15,000 clones listed, roughly 83% are singletons. Sequencing was performed on cells from a culture (not recorded whether cultured in vitro). The source is a human donor with melanoma.

In this sample, this clone turned up once. The chain recombines TRBV6-1 with TRBJ1-5; weak D call: TRBD1 (6 bases). The ends were cut back, 8 bases at V and 2 bases at J, with 13 bases in the middle. CDR1 is MNHNS and CDR2 is SASEGT in the germline V gene. This CDR3 is built from 14 residues. The CDR3 here is CASERRGRNQPQHF. The CDR3, as DNA: TGTGCCAGCGAACGCAGGGGCCGCAATCAGCCCCAGCATTTT.

With regard to this clone: Germline is not matched at one junction end, which may reflect a read error. The V call is TRBV5-1, the J call TRBJ1-1, with 7 bases matching TRBD1. The CDR3 runs to 8 residues. CDR1 SGHRS and CDR2 YFSETQ come from the germline V gene. The CDR3 coding sequence is TGCGCCAGCGAGGGACAGAACTTT. Protein sequence: CASEGQNF. Together with reference TRBV5-1 and TRBJ1-1, the CDR3 gives the full variable domain: KAGVTQTPRYLIKTRGQQVTLSCSPISGHRSVSWYQQTPGQGLQFLFEYFSETQRNKGNFPGRFSGRQFSNSRSEMNVSTLELGDSALYLCASEGQNFGQGTRLTVV.

The rearrangement joins TRBV6-1 to TRBJ2-7; perhaps TRBD1 as D (6 bases). The V end lost 8 bases, the J end lost 2 bases, and 16 bases lay between the germline ends. The CDR3 loop spans 14 amino acids. Germline CDR1 is MNHNS and CDR2 is SASEGT. The CDR3 nucleotides read TGTGCCAGCCGAAGACAGGCGGACACCTACGAGCAGTACTTC. This translates into CASRRQADTYEQYF.

V gene TRBV11-3 combines with J gene TRBJ1-1; D gene ambiguous. This CDR3 spans 12 amino acids. The V gene's germline CDR1 is SGHNT and CDR2 YENEEA. V lost 8 bases and J lost 13, with 20 bases in between. The CDR3 nucleotides read TGTGCCAGCCGTCCGGTTCCAGGACTAATTTTCTTT. Encoded protein: CASRPVPGLIFF.

This clone was seen once. The chain joins TRBV5-1 to TRBJ2-3; TRBD2 matches at 8 bases. The CDR3 sequence is 16 residues long. V shed 0 bases and J 3 bases; nucleotides not matched to a gene: 6. Germline V gives CDR1 SGHRS, CDR2 YFSETQ. CDR3 region: CASSLGRGEETDTQYF. DNA for the CDR3: TGCGCCAGCAGCTTGGGGCGGGGGGAAGAGACAGATACGCAGTATTTT. The full variable domain, completed using reference TRBV5-1 and TRBJ2-3, is KAGVTQTPRYLIKTRGQQVTLSCSPISGHRSVSWYQQTPGQGLQFLFEYFSETQRNKGNFPGRFSGRQFSNSRSEMNVSTLELGDSALYLCASSLGRGEETDTQYFGPGTRLTVL.

The V call is TRBV2, the J call TRBJ2-2; no clear D. Trimming cost V 7 bases and J 6 bases, with 15 bases left between them. The germline CDR1 and CDR2 sequences are SNHLY and FYNNEI. The CDR3 runs 14 residues. CDR3 sequence reads: CASKKTDAAGELFF. CDR3 bases: TGTGCCAGCAAAAAGACTGACGCTGCCGGGGAGCTGTTTTTT.

The chain joins TRBV5-5 to TRBJ2-3, with 8 bases identical to TRBD1. Looked up from germline, CDR1 is SGHKS and CDR2 is YYEKEE (reference sequence). The CDR3 spans 16 residues. Trimming at V came to 4 bases and at J to 5 bases, leaving 12 bases not matched to a gene. The CDR3 bases are TGTGCCAGCAGCACACACCTTACAGGGGGGCAAGATACGCAGTATTTT. Translating it yields CASSTHLTGGQDTQYF.

V gene TRBV5-4 combines with J gene TRBJ2-2; D might be TRBD1 (6 bases). This CDR3 has 14 amino acids. Trimming removed 2 bases at V and 4 bases at J, with 9 bases between. The germline gives CDR1 SGHNT, CDR2 YYREEE (reference sequence). CDR3 DNA: TGTGCCAGCAGCTTACGACAGGCCACCGGGGAGCTGTTTTTT. Translated, it gives CASSLRQATGELFF.

This chain joins TRBV6-5 and TRBJ2-2; the D gene is possibly TRBD1 (5 bases). This CDR3 has 14 residues. The germline V and J ends were trimmed by 6 bases and 6 bases, with 14 bases remaining between them. Looked up from germline, CDR1 is MNHEY and CDR2 is SVGAGI. CDR3 residues: CASRGASGSGELFF. For the CDR3, the DNA is TGTGCCAGCAGAGGGGCCTCGGGCTCCGGGGAGCTGTTTTTT.

The rearrangement uses TRBV15 and TRBJ2-7; D might be TRBD1 (6 bases). The CDR3 length is 15 residues. The V end lost 3 bases, the J end lost 4 bases, and 16 bases lay between the germline ends. From germline, CDR1 is LNHNV and CDR2 YYDKDF (reference sequence). CDR3 nucleotide sequence: TGTGCCACCAGCAGGAGGGGGACATCTTTATACGAGCAGTACTTC. This gives the protein CATSRRGTSLYEQYF.